Following are 31 T cell receptor beta chains from one sample sequenced in a study of T cells and Merkel cell carcinoma outcomes. Generated by immunoSEQ multiplex PCR, the TCRdb table keeps only in-frame clones and is missing some. The table includes about 1,900 clones, approximately 93% detected once. The specimen was tumor tissue from Merkel cell carcinoma. These receptors were taken from a human donor with Merkel cell carcinoma.

The chain carries TRBV19 and TRBJ1-1; weak D call: TRBD1 (5 bases). Trimming left V 6 bases short and J 5 bases short, with 22 bases between. The CDR3 is made up of 16 amino acids. Germline assignment: CDR1 LNHDA and CDR2 SQIVND (reference sequence). The CDR3 region has the DNA TGTGCCAGTAGCCCTCTAGGGACTCAGGTGGGTACTGAAGCTTTCTTT. Translation: CASSPLGTQVGTEAFF.

The V call is TRBV7-2, the J call TRBJ1-2, with 7 bases lining up with TRBD1. The CDR3 loop spans 14 amino acids. CDR1 and CDR2 (germline): SGHTA, FQGNSA. After removal of 1 base from V and 8 bases from J, the junction contained 7 bases not matched to a gene. The DNA of the CDR3 is TGTGCCAGCAGCTTAGACAGGGGTGGGCTGGGCTACACCTTC. As protein: CASSLDRGGLGYTF.

The chain couples TRBV6-5 to TRBJ2-1, with 7 bases matching TRBD1. V dropped 8 bases and J dropped 7; count of bases not matched to a gene: 8. Germline V lookup: CDR1 MNHEY, CDR2 SVGAGI. The CDR3 runs 13 residues. The CDR3 loop reads CASRQGKWNEQFF. As DNA, the CDR3 is TGTGCCAGCCGACAGGGAAAATGGAATGAGCAGTTCTTC.

This clone was recorded once. The chain links TRBV5-1 to TRBJ1-6, with D unresolved. The CDR3 covers 14 residues. Looked up from germline, CDR1 is SGHRS and CDR2 is YFSETQ. The V gene lost 2 bases and the J gene lost 10 bases, with 13 bases spanning the gap. CDR3 in DNA: TGCGCCAGCAGCTTTTCGGGTGGGTACTCACCCCTCCACTTT. Amino acid sequence: CASSFSGGYSPLHF. Full variable domain (outside the CDR3, taken from reference TRBV5-1 and TRBJ1-6): KAGVTQTPRYLIKTRGQQVTLSCSPISGHRSVSWYQQTPGQGLQFLFEYFSETQRNKGNFPGRFSGRQFSNSRSEMNVSTLELGDSALYLCASSFSGGYSPLHFGNGTRLTVT.

CDR3 loop: CASSLVQNTGELFF. The CDR3 DNA is TGTGCCAGCAGCTTAGTACAGAACACCGGGGAGCTGTTTTTT. The rearrangement uses TRBV7-2 and TRBJ2-2; D call uncertain. The V gene lost 1 base and the J gene lost 1 base, with 4 bases spanning the gap. Germline-derived CDR1 and CDR2 are SGHTA and FQGNSA. The CDR3 loop spans 14 amino acids.

The genes are TRBV7-9 and TRBJ1-5; no reliable D call. This CDR3 spans 12 amino acids. Trimming stripped 5 bases from V and 7 bases from J, with 9 bases between. The germline gives CDR1 SEHNR, CDR2 FQNEAQ (reference sequence). The CDR3: CASSQVGQPQHF. In nucleotides, the CDR3 is TGTGCCAGCAGCCAAGTAGGGCAGCCCCAGCATTTT.

V gene TRBV7-4 combines with J gene TRBJ1-4; 12 nucleotides match TRBD1. CDR3 length: 18 amino acids. J gave up 6 bases and V 2 bases, and 10 bases lay outside the gene matches. Germline CDR1 and CDR2: SGHVT and SQSDAQ. CDR3 DNA: TGTGCCAGCAGCTTACCGGGACAGGGGGCAGGTCGTGATGAAAAACTGTTTTTT. Its translation is CASSLPGQGAGRDEKLFF.

This chain uses TRBV7-9 with TRBJ1-3, with D hard to call. The CDR3 covers 16 residues. Deletions cut 1 base from V and 5 bases from J, with 15 bases between. Germline lookup yields CDR1 SEHNR and CDR2 FQNEAQ (reference sequence). The CDR3: CASSLEGGFARNTIYF. In nucleotides, the CDR3 is TGTGCCAGCAGCTTAGAAGGAGGTTTCGCTCGAAACACCATATATTTT.

The rearrangement links TRBV7-9 to TRBJ2-5; D is possibly TRBD1 or TRBD2 (5 bases each). Trimming pared 1 base from V and 5 bases from J, leaving 14 bases between. Germline assignment: CDR1 SEHNR and CDR2 FQNEAQ (reference sequence). This CDR3 has 15 amino acids. CDR3 sequence (DNA): TGTGCCAGCAGCTTAGGGGCCACAGAGGGGGAGACCCAGTACTTC. Translated: CASSLGATEGETQYF.

This clone was counted between two and nine times. The chain has TRBV5-1 and TRBJ2-1, with D possibly TRBD2 on 6 matching bases. Germline V gene lookup returns CDR1 SGHRS and CDR2 YFSETQ. V dropped 1 base and J dropped 4 bases, with 15 bases sitting between them. The CDR3 has 16 amino acids. The DNA for the CDR3 is TGCGCCAGCAGCTTGAGGTCAACGGGAGCTTACAATGAGCAGTTCTTC. Translating gives CASSLRSTGAYNEQFF.

CDR3 amino acids: CASSSLSDTQYF. CDR3 coding DNA: TGTGCCAGCAGTAGCCTCTCAGATACGCAGTATTTT. The chain employs TRBV27 and TRBJ2-3; no firm D call. Trimming removed 5 bases from V and 4 bases from J, with 7 bases in between. This CDR3 has 12 amino acids. Germline assignment: CDR1 MNHEY and CDR2 SMNVEV (reference sequence).

V usage is TRBV4-1 and J usage is TRBJ2-5; 12 bases line up with TRBD1. V dropped 0 bases and J dropped 4; count of bases not matched to a gene: 9. In germline, CDR1 is MGHRA, CDR2 YSYEKL. This CDR3 spans 18 amino acids. For the CDR3, the DNA is TGCGCCAGCAGCCAAGAGGTGTCAGGGACAGGGGGCAGAGAGACCCAGTACTTC. It yields the protein CASSQEVSGTGGRETQYF.

This clone was seen more than once but under ten times. This chain joins TRBV19 and TRBJ1-1; D may be TRBD1 (6 bases). Germline V lookup: CDR1 LNHDA, CDR2 SQIVND (reference sequence). The CDR3 has 12 residues. Between the trimmed V and J ends, which lost 3 bases and 10 bases, there was a span of 12 bases. DNA for the CDR3: TGTGCCAGTAGTATCTTTGAACAGGGAGCTTTCTTT. This translates into CASSIFEQGAFF.

The chain has TRBV6-5 and TRBJ1-6, with 8 nucleotides matching TRBD1. The CDR3 totals 15 residues. The ends lost 6 bases at V and 8 bases at J; junction bases unmatched: 9. Germline loops: CDR1 MNHEY, CDR2 SVGAGI. CDR3 sequence: CASSRTGRIDSPLHF. CDR3 coding DNA: TGTGCCAGCAGCCGGACAGGGAGGATCGATTCACCCCTCCACTTT.

The chain employs TRBV29-1 and TRBJ2-1, with 10 bases identical to TRBD2. With V trimmed by 7 bases and J by 2 bases, 2 bases remained unmatched. Germline V gene sequence: CDR1 SQVTM, CDR2 ANQGSEA. The CDR3 runs to 13 residues. CDR3 nucleotides: TGCAGCGCCACTAGCGGGACCTACAATGAGCAGTTCTTC. Its translation: CSATSGTYNEQFF.

The rearrangement uses TRBV5-5 and TRBJ2-5; 7 positions match TRBD1. Unmatched junction bases numbered 5, after V lost 5 bases and J lost 4 bases. Per germline, CDR1 SGHKS and CDR2 YYEKEE (reference sequence). This CDR3 spans 13 amino acids. CDR3 sequence (DNA): TGTGCCAGCAGTCGACAGGGTCGAGAGACCCAGTACTTC. This sequence encodes CASSRQGRETQYF.

This sequence joins TRBV9 and TRBJ2-3; tentative D call: TRBD2 (6 bases). This CDR3 comprises 16 residues. V lost 4 bases and J lost 1, with 16 bases in between. Germline V gene lookup returns CDR1 SGDLS and CDR2 YYNGEE. The CDR3 region is CASSSLSWGGTDTQYF. The CDR3 DNA is TGTGCCAGCAGCTCGTTATCGTGGGGGGGCACAGATACGCAGTATTTT.

The rearrangement links TRBV30 to TRBJ1-1, with D hard to call. This CDR3 is built from 11 residues. Germline V gives CDR1 GTSNPN, CDR2 SVGIG (reference sequence). Trimming removed 1 base from V and 10 bases from J, with 10 bases in between. The CDR3, as DNA: TGTGCCTGGAGTGGGTGGGGAAGAGCTTTCTTT. It codes for CAWSGWGRAFF.

The genes are TRBV19 and TRBJ2-2; perhaps D is TRBD1 or TRBD2 (6 bases each). This CDR3 is built from 16 residues. The germline gives CDR1 LNHDA, CDR2 SQIVND (reference sequence). Trimming stripped 5 bases from V and 8 bases from J, with 21 bases between. The DNA for the CDR3 is TGTGCCAGTAGTCTTGCACACGGGGGCGCCGTTGGGGAGCTGTTTTTT. It yields the protein CASSLAHGGAVGELFF.

In the case of this clone: Within the sample, other DNA sequences also encode this same CDR3. The chain joins TRBV11-3 to TRBJ2-5; the match to TRBD1 covers 9 bases. The CDR3 totals 13 residues. The V gene's germline CDR1 is SGHNT and CDR2 YENEEA. The trim removed 4 bases at V and 4 bases at J, leaving 1 base unmatched. CDR3 nucleotide sequence: TGTGCCAGCAGCTCGGGACAGGGAGAGACCCAGTACTTC. Translation gives CASSSGQGETQYF.

The V and J genes are TRBV9 and TRBJ1-1; TRBD1 might be the D (6 bases). V was trimmed by 0 bases and J by 1 base, leaving 10 bases between them. This CDR3 spans 15 amino acids. From germline, CDR1 is SGDLS and CDR2 YYNGEE. CDR3 sequence: CASSVASGANTEAFF. DNA for the CDR3: TGTGCCAGCAGCGTAGCTTCGGGGGCGAACACTGAAGCTTTCTTT.

The CDR3: CASSVLAGTQYF. The DNA of the CDR3 is TGTGCCAGCAGCGTACTAGCGGGAACGCAGTATTTT. The chain combines TRBV11-3 with TRBJ2-3; 10 bases align to TRBD2. Germline values: CDR1 SGHNT, CDR2 YENEEA. With 5 bases clipped from V and 9 bases from J, the junction kept 2 bases outside the gene matches. This CDR3 comprises 12 residues.

The CDR3 loop reads CAWNRQGLDEKLFF. CDR3 nucleotides: TGTGCCTGGAATCGACAGGGTCTGGATGAAAAACTGTTTTTT. The chain recombines TRBV30 with TRBJ1-4, with TRBD1 matching over 7 bases. Germline-derived CDR1 and CDR2 are GTSNPN and SVGIG (reference sequence). This CDR3 spans 14 amino acids. J gave up 6 bases and V 4 bases, and 8 bases lay outside the gene matches. The full variable domain, completed using reference TRBV30 and TRBJ1-4, is SQTIHQWPATLVQPVGSPLSLECTVEGTSNPNLYWYRQAAGRGLQLLFYSVGIGQISSEVPQNLSASRPQDRQFILSSKKLLLSDSGFYLCAWNRQGLDEKLFFGSGTQLSVL.

CDR3 nucleotides: TGTGCCAGCAGCCCTTTCCGAGCGGGAGGGCACAATGAGCAGTTCTTC. It yields the protein CASSPFRAGGHNEQFF. The rearrangement joins TRBV28 to TRBJ2-1; TRBD2 aligns across 10 bases. The CDR3 totals 16 residues. Germline V gene data show CDR1 as MDHEN and CDR2 as SYDVKM. Germline trimming cut 6 bases from V and 5 bases from J; bases unmatched to any gene: 10.

The chain has TRBV19 and TRBJ2-5; D tentatively reads TRBD1 or TRBD2 (5 bases each). Germline CDR1 and CDR2: LNHDA and SQIVND (reference sequence). The CDR3 consists of 13 residues. Trimming removed 7 bases from V and 4 bases from J, with 13 bases in between. CDR3 loop: CASTRTGGETQYF. The CDR3 nucleotides read TGTGCCAGTACCAGGACTGGGGGAGAGACCCAGTACTTC.

This clone has just one count. V and J are TRBV5-1 and TRBJ1-4; D is uncertain. The V end lost 0 bases, the J end lost 8 bases, and 11 bases lay between the germline ends. This CDR3 is built from 14 residues. CDR1 is SGHRS, CDR2 YFSETQ, per germline. The CDR3 loop reads CASSLVPDGEKLFF. The CDR3, as DNA: TGCGCCAGCAGCTTGGTACCAGACGGGGAAAAACTGTTTTTT.

This chain uses TRBV29-1 with TRBJ1-1, with D possibly matching TRBD1 (5 bases). The length of the CDR3 is 13 residues. Germline V gene data show CDR1 as SQVTM and CDR2 as ANQGSEA. V was cut by 7 bases and J by 1 base, with 13 bases left in between. The CDR3 DNA sequence: TGCAGCGGCGGGCGGGGGGAGAACACTGAAGCTTTCTTT. Translating it yields CSGGRGENTEAFF.

This clone appeared a single time. The rearrangement links TRBV10-3 to TRBJ2-1; 9 bases fit TRBD1. V lost 10 bases and J lost 3; bases outside the gene matches: 7. This CDR3 is built from 14 residues. Germline loops: CDR1 ENHRY, CDR2 SYGVKD. For the CDR3, the DNA is TGTGCCACGGGACAGGGTGAAGACTACAATGAGCAGTTCTTC. Amino acids: CATGQGEDYNEQFF.

The rearrangement uses TRBV6-6 and TRBJ2-7; TRBD1 is a possible D gene (6 bases). The CDR3 is 14 residues long. V was trimmed by 5 bases and J by 6 bases, leaving 17 bases between them. Germline loops: CDR1 MNHNY, CDR2 SVGAGI (reference sequence). CDR3 coding DNA: TGTGCCAGCAGTGCCGCTTCAGGGGCGAGCGAGCAGTACTTC. Amino acids: CASSAASGASEQYF.

This rearrangement joins TRBV4-1 to TRBJ2-3; no clear D. Trimming pared 0 bases from V and 4 bases from J, leaving 5 bases between. Per the germline V gene, CDR1 is MGHRA and CDR2 is YSYEKL. The CDR3 length is 13 residues. CDR3 protein: CASSQEQPDTQYF. The DNA for the CDR3 is TGCGCCAGCAGCCAAGAGCAGCCAGATACGCAGTATTTT.

The CDR3: CSVDRMGQGGNEQFF. The CDR3 nucleotides read TGCAGCGTTGATAGGATGGGCCAGGGAGGGAATGAGCAGTTCTTC. This sequence joins TRBV29-1 and TRBJ2-1; TRBD2 matches 7 bases. The CDR3 runs 15 residues. Per germline, CDR1 SQVTM and CDR2 ANQGSEA. Trimming took 3 bases from V and 7 from J; bases not matched to a gene: 12.